This TCR beta chain was sequenced in a study of blood T cell repertoires in COVID-19. Study details: PBMCs, B-cell-depleted T cells, or T cells provided the cDNA or gDNA that made up the material.

Authors' analysis steps: Reference gene primer amplification gave estimated nucleated cell counts. TCRdb's copy holds only in-frame clones and misses some; the assay was immunoSEQ multiplex PCR. The V and J calls and clone size come from that table; D and trimming were worked out from the DNA. The sample lists around 300,000 clones; roughly 88% were seen once. This clone appeared a single time. The Seattle site enrolled patients during active infection and followed them longitudinally. The length of the CDR3 is 15 residues. V lost 4 bases to trimming and J lost 5 bases, with 18 bases between them. Germline values: CDR1 SGHRS, CDR2 YFSETQ.

The chain is built from TRBV5-1 and TRBJ2-5, with D tentatively TRBD1 (5 bases). This TCR was recovered from a woman aged 25-40 years with COVID-19, enrolled during active disease. The specimen sequenced was peripheral blood. For the CDR3, the DNA is TGCGCCAGCAGCCCCTACACGACCAGGGCGGAGACCCAGTACTTC. This codes for CASSPYTTRAETQYF. Variable domain in full (rest from reference TRBV5-1 and TRBJ2-5): KAGVTQTPRYLIKTRGQQVTLSCSPISGHRSVSWYQQTPGQGLQFLFEYFSETQRNKGNFPGRFSGRQFSNSRSEMNVSTLELGDSALYLCASSPYTTRAETQYFGPGTRLLVL.